A single sample gave rise to the 29 T cell receptor beta chains below, sequenced in a study of human T cells and chemical hapten exposure. Time point reported: patch test 2, 6 weeks after DPC sensitization. The treatment denotes: therapeutic diphenylcyclopropenone sensitization with weekly scalp DPC. Via MiXCR, TCRdb re-called the RACE reads, giving one row per CDR3 protein. The sample yields some 350,000 distinct CDR3 sequences, about 6% seen once. The sample was whole blood, taken in connection with sensitization to the hapten diphenylcyclopropenone (DPC). Receptor source: a woman aged 18-29 years with alopecia areata. Some clones in this sample may be carry-over from other donors' samples.

The sample holds many counts of this clonotype. The chain uses TRBV29-1 and TRBJ1-3; D not resolved. The length of the CDR3 is 13 residues. Germline V gene lookup returns CDR1 SQVTM and CDR2 ANQGSEA. The V and J ends lost 5 bases and 2 bases respectively, with 10 bases between them. Here the CDR3 reads CSVRREAGNTIYF. Here the CDR3 DNA reads TGCAGCGTTCGAAGGGAAGCTGGAAACACCATATATTTT. The whole variable domain, remainder taken from reference TRBV29-1 and TRBJ1-3, is SAVISQKPSRDICQRGTSLTIQCQVDSQVTMMFWYRQQPGQSLTLIATANQGSEATYESGFVIDKFPISRPNLTFSTLTVSNMSPEDSSIYLCSVRREAGNTIYFGEGSWLTVV.

This clonotype has ten or more counts. The rearrangement joins TRBV7-2 to TRBJ2-3; D unresolved. Trimming took 1 base from V and 2 from J, leaving 1 base between them. The CDR3 totals 12 residues. Germline CDR1 is SGHTA and CDR2 is FQGNSA. The CDR3 region has the DNA TGTGCCAGCAGCTTAGACACAGATACGCAGTATTTT. Translating gives CASSLDTDTQYF.

The chain joins TRBV19 to TRBJ1-2; D is ambiguous. The CDR3 spans 11 residues. Germline V lookup: CDR1 LNHDA, CDR2 SQIVND (reference sequence). V was shortened by 7 bases and J by 4 bases, with 7 bases between the two germline ends. Here the CDR3 reads CASMRPYGYTF. The CDR3 nucleotides read TGTGCCAGTATGCGGCCCTATGGCTACACCTTC.

In its sample, this clonotype was seen many times. The V and J genes are TRBV18 and TRBJ2-3; 8 bases fit TRBD2. Germline CDR1 is KGHSH and CDR2 is LQKENI. The CDR3 runs 17 residues. V was pared by 6 bases and J by 4 bases, with 15 bases of the junction left unmatched. The CDR3 DNA follows: TGTGCCAGCTCTGTCACCGGGACTAGGGTTACCCCAGATACGCAGTATTTT. Translated, it gives CASSVTGTRVTPDTQYF. Full variable domain (missing parts from reference TRBV18 and TRBJ2-3): NAGVMQNPRHLVRRRGQEARLRCSPMKGHSHVYWYRQLPEEGLKFMVYLQKENIIDESGMPKERFSAEFPKEGPSILRIQQVVRGDSAAYFCASSVTGTRVTPDTQYFGPGTRLTVL.

The chain couples TRBV18 to TRBJ1-2, with D possibly being TRBD1 (6 bases). V was pared by 6 bases and J by 2 bases, with 10 bases between. The CDR3 has 13 residues. Germline V gives CDR1 KGHSH, CDR2 LQKENI. The CDR3 protein is CASSQGHNYGYTF. The CDR3 bases are TGTGCCAGCTCGCAGGGACACAACTATGGCTACACCTTC.

V gene TRBV12-3 or TRBV12-4 combines with J gene TRBJ1-1; the match to TRBD1 covers 7 bases. V lost 5 bases to trimming and J lost 6 bases; unmatched junction nucleotides: 6. CDR3 size: 13 residues. CDR3: CASSDSGGAEAFF. CDR3 nucleotides: TGTGCCAGCAGTGATTCAGGGGGTGCTGAAGCTTTCTTT.

In its sample, this clonotype was seen many times. V gene TRBV10-3 combines with J gene TRBJ1-2; a weak D match, TRBD1 (5 bases). This CDR3 has 14 residues. The V end was cut by 10 bases, the J end by 4 bases, with 19 bases between. Germline-derived CDR1 and CDR2 are ENHRY and SYGVKD. The CDR3 bases are TGTGCCACCGCCAGTGAGGGGAGCTTCTATGGCTACACCTTC. It codes for CATASEGSFYGYTF.

In its sample, this clonotype was seen a few times. This sequence joins TRBV4-3 and TRBJ2-5, with D maybe TRBD1 (5 bases). The CDR3 is made up of 13 amino acids. Per the germline V gene, CDR1 is LGHNA and CDR2 is YSLEER. Trimming stripped 3 bases from V and 5 bases from J, with 10 bases between. CDR3 sequence (DNA): TGCGCCAGCAGCCAGACCCCAGGGGAGACCCAGTACTTC. Translated: CASSQTPGETQYF.

This clonotype appeared a few times. The chain uses TRBV7-9 and TRBJ1-3; D not resolved. Looked up from germline, CDR1 is SEHNR and CDR2 is FQNEAQ (reference sequence). The V gene lost 3 bases and the J gene lost 7 bases, with 10 bases spanning the gap. The CDR3 loop spans 13 amino acids. The CDR3 loop is CASSFSIENTIYF. The CDR3 DNA sequence: TGTGCCAGCAGCTTTAGTATTGAGAACACCATATATTTT.

This chain joins TRBV6-2 or TRBV6-3 and TRBJ1-1, with TRBD1 matching 7 bases. CDR3 size: 16 residues. V was pared by 2 bases and J by 0 bases, with 6 bases of the junction left unmatched. CDR1 and CDR2 from the germline V gene are MNHEY and SVGEGT. In DNA, the CDR3 is TGTGCCAGCAGTTACATTATGGGGACAGTGAACACTGAAGCTTTCTTT. It translates to CASSYIMGTVNTEAFF.

This clonotype was seen only a few times. This chain links TRBV20-1 with TRBJ2-3; 9 nucleotides agree with TRBD2. With 3 bases clipped from V and 6 bases from J, the junction kept 10 bases outside the gene matches. The CDR3 runs 15 residues. Looked up from germline, CDR1 is DFQATT and CDR2 is SNEGSKA (reference sequence). CDR3 region: CSASASGVVADTQYF. DNA of the CDR3: TGCAGTGCTAGTGCTAGCGGGGTCGTCGCGGATACGCAGTATTTT.

The chain uses TRBV6-5 and TRBJ2-7; D is possibly TRBD2 (6 bases). The CDR3 runs to 17 residues. V was pared by 5 bases and J by 2 bases, with 22 bases between. Germline V gene sequence: CDR1 MNHEY, CDR2 SVGAGI. The CDR3 sequence is CASSPGFGGEGAYEQYF. The CDR3 nucleotides are TGTGCCAGCAGTCCAGGTTTCGGCGGGGAAGGGGCCTACGAGCAGTACTTC.

This chain links TRBV7-2 with TRBJ1-6; 8 bases agree with TRBD1. The CDR3 covers 14 residues. Germline lookup yields CDR1 SGHTA and CDR2 FQGNSA. After removal of 5 bases from V and 6 bases from J, the junction contained 3 bases not matched to a gene. The CDR3 DNA reads as TGTGCCAGCAGCCCGGACAGGGCTAATTCACCCCTCCACTTT. Encoded protein: CASSPDRANSPLHF.

This clonotype was observed many times. This chain connects TRBV9 to TRBJ2-3; no definite D call. Germline CDR1 reads SGDLS; CDR2 reads YYNGEE. Between the trimmed V and J ends, which lost 0 bases and 5 bases, there was a span of 4 bases. This CDR3 is 12 amino acids long. CDR3 nucleotide sequence: TGTGCCAGCAGCGTAGGAATAGATACGCAGTATTTT. It yields the protein CASSVGIDTQYF.

The chain recombines TRBV3-1 with TRBJ2-3; D uncertain. V was cut by 4 bases and J by 6 bases, with 14 bases left in between. CDR1 is LGHDT, CDR2 YNNKEL, per germline (reference sequence). The length of the CDR3 is 14 residues. The chain's CDR3 is CASSRYSLLDTQYF. CDR3 bases: TGTGCCAGCAGCCGGTACTCCCTCTTGGATACGCAGTATTTT.

This clonotype was picked up a small number of times. The chain carries TRBV28 and TRBJ1-4, with D unresolved. This CDR3 region has 12 residues. V was shortened by 6 bases and J by 7 bases, with 9 bases between the two germline ends. Per germline, CDR1 MDHEN and CDR2 SYDVKM. In DNA form, the CDR3 reads TGTGCCAGCAGCGATTCTTTTGAAAAACTGTTTTTT. Translating it yields CASSDSFEKLFF.

This clonotype was seen many times. The V gene is TRBV6-2 or TRBV6-3, the J gene TRBJ1-6; D remains ambiguous. The CDR3 runs to 14 residues. V gave up 6 bases and J gave up 12 bases, with 18 bases separating them. Germline CDR1 and CDR2: MNHEY and SVGEGT. This CDR3 reads CASSEDGEIRPLHF. DNA of the CDR3: TGTGCCAGCAGCGAAGACGGAGAAATTCGACCCCTCCACTTT.

This sequence joins TRBV4-1 and TRBJ2-3, with 7 bases fitting TRBD2. Germline loops: CDR1 MGHRA, CDR2 YSYEKL. The CDR3 extends over 15 amino acids. The V and J ends lost 6 bases and 3 bases, in that order; junction bases with no gene match: 9. The DNA for the CDR3 is TGCGCCAGCAGACCACGTCAGGGAGGGACAGATACGCAGTATTTT. Its protein is CASRPRQGGTDTQYF.

This clonotype was counted ten times or more. The chain couples TRBV20-1 to TRBJ2-3, with TRBD1 matching over 8 bases. V was pared by 6 bases and J by 2 bases, with 7 bases of the junction left unmatched. The CDR3 extends over 14 amino acids. Germline assignment: CDR1 DFQATT and CDR2 SNEGSKA (reference sequence). CDR3 amino acids: CSARQGPNTDTQYF. Written as DNA, the CDR3 is TGCAGTGCCCGACAGGGGCCAAACACAGATACGCAGTATTTT.

For the CDR3, the DNA is TGTGCCAGCAGCCAAGTAGTCGGGTCCCAAGAGACCCAGTACTTC. Its translation: CASSQVVGSQETQYF. The V and J genes are TRBV3-1 and TRBJ2-5; D is ambiguous. CDR3 length: 15 residues. Per germline, CDR1 LGHDT and CDR2 YNNKEL (reference sequence). Trimming cost V 1 base and J 1 base, with 10 bases left between them.

Ten or more counts support this clonotype. The CDR3: CASSHQLAGGMADTQYF. The DNA of the CDR3 is TGTGCCAGCAGCCACCAGCTAGCGGGGGGAATGGCAGATACGCAGTATTTT. The chain uses TRBV5-6 and TRBJ2-3; 11 bases are shared with TRBD2. V lost 4 bases, J lost 4 bases, and 11 bases stayed unmatched. Germline-derived CDR1 and CDR2 are SGHDT and YYEEEE. The CDR3 length is 17 residues.

This clonotype has a count of ten or more. The chain recombines TRBV5-1 with TRBJ2-1; no clear D. V shed 0 bases and J shed 0 bases, with 7 bases lying between them. Germline V gene sequence: CDR1 SGHRS, CDR2 YFSETQ. The CDR3 extends over 15 amino acids. In DNA form, the CDR3 reads TGCGCCAGCAGCTTGGGGTACAGCTCCTACAATGAGCAGTTCTTC. This encodes CASSLGYSSYNEQFF.

The CDR3 DNA reads TGCAGTGCTAGGGGCCCGACCGGATACACAGATACGCAGTATTTT. It translates to CSARGPTGYTDTQYF. The chain couples TRBV20-1 to TRBJ2-3, with D unresolved. The V end lost 3 bases, the J end lost 2 bases, and 15 bases lay between the germline ends. The germline CDR1 and CDR2 sequences are DFQATT and SNEGSKA (reference sequence). The CDR3 covers 15 residues.

The chain recombines TRBV18 with TRBJ1-2; the D is unclear. Germline V lookup: CDR1 KGHSH, CDR2 LQKENI. CDR3 length: 14 residues. V shed 0 bases and J shed 4 bases, with 9 bases lying between them. The CDR3 reads CASSPPNQIYGYTF. In DNA form, the CDR3 reads TGTGCCAGCTCACCACCGAATCAGATCTATGGCTACACCTTC.

The table lists this clonotype with a few counts. The V call is TRBV12-3 or TRBV12-4, the J call TRBJ2-5; TRBD2 matches 7 bases. V was clipped by 6 bases and J by 6 bases; unmatched bases: 13. The CDR3 loop spans 15 amino acids. The CDR3 bases are TGTGCCAGCAGGGAGGGGACTACCGCTAGCCAGACCCAGTACTTC. It yields the protein CASREGTTASQTQYF.

The J gene is TRBJ1-5, the V gene TRBV27; D is unresolved. CDR1 is MNHEY and CDR2 is SMNVEV in the germline V gene (reference sequence). This CDR3 spans 14 amino acids. V was cut by 4 bases and J by 4 bases, with 11 bases left in between. CDR3 DNA: TGTGCCAGCAGTTCCCGGACTGATAATCAGCCCCAGCATTTT. It encodes CASSSRTDNQPQHF.

Many counts were recorded for this clonotype. The genes are TRBV7-9 and TRBJ2-5; D remains ambiguous. From germline, CDR1 is SEHNR and CDR2 FQNEAQ (reference sequence). The CDR3 contains 12 residues. The V gene lost 1 base and the J gene lost 5 bases, with 5 bases spanning the gap. The DNA of the CDR3 is TGTGCCAGCAGCTTAGGTCCCGAGACCCAGTACTTC. This codes for CASSLGPETQYF.

This clonotype was recorded many times. The V and J genes are TRBV27 and TRBJ2-3; a weak D match, TRBD2 (5 bases). Trimming left V 1 base short and J 1 base short, with 12 bases between. The CDR3 has 16 residues. Per germline, CDR1 MNHEY and CDR2 SMNVEV (reference sequence). DNA of the CDR3: TGTGCCAGCAGTTTATACGGGATTGGGGGCACAGATACGCAGTATTTT. It translates to CASSLYGIGGTDTQYF.

The rearrangement uses TRBV9 and TRBJ2-3; the D gene is possibly TRBD2 (6 bases). The V end was cut by 6 bases, the J end by 2 bases, with 16 bases between. The CDR3 runs to 15 residues. The germline V gene encodes CDR1 SGDLS and CDR2 YYNGEE. CDR3 DNA: TGTGCCAGCACCTTAGATAGCGGATTCACAGATACGCAGTATTTT. Translating it yields CASTLDSGFTDTQYF.